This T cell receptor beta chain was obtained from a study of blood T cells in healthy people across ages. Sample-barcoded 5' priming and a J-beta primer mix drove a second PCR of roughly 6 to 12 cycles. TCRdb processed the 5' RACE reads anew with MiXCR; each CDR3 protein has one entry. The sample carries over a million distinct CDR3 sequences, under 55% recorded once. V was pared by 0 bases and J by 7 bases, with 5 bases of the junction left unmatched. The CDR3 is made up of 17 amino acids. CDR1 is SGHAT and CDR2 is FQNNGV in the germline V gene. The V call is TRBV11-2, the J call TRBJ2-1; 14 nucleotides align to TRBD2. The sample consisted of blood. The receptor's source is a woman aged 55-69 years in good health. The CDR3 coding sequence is TGTGCCAGCAGCTTAGAGGGACTAGCGGGAGAATCTAATGAGCAGTTCTTC. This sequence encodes CASSLEGLAGESNEQFF.